Included here is one T cell receptor beta chain sequence, with context. TCRdb's copy holds only in-frame clones and misses some; the assay was immunoSEQ multiplex PCR. The table lists some 50,000 clones, 60% to 85% of them singletons. Between the trimmed V and J ends, which lost 2 bases and 1 base, there was a span of 8 bases. The CDR3 contains 13 residues. Germline loops: CDR1 SQVTM, CDR2 ANQGSEA. The data were obtained in a study of memory CD4+ T cells and cytomegalovirus serostatus. Single viable CD3+CD4+CD8-CD45RO+ cells were sorted as the memory CD4+ T cells. CMV serostatus came from serum IgG against pp150, pp28, p38, p52.

J is TRBJ1-1 and V is TRBV29-1; D possibly corresponds to TRBD1 (6 bases). The sequence was collected from an adult in good health and CMV-seronegative. Sequencing was performed on memory CD4+ T cells from blood. The CDR3 DNA is TGCAGCGTTGAAAGGGGGACGAACACTGAAGCTTTCTTT. Translated, it gives CSVERGTNTEAFF. The full variable domain, rest sourced from reference TRBV29-1 and TRBJ1-1, is SAVISQKPSRDICQRGTSLTIQCQVDSQVTMMFWYRQQPGQSLTLIATANQGSEATYESGFVIDKFPISRPNLTFSTLTVSNMSPEDSSIYLCSVERGTNTEAFFGQGTRLTVV.